The T cell receptor (beta chain) under discussion was sequenced for a study of OX40 agonist ivuxolimab in advanced cancers. Produced via immunoSEQ multiplex PCR; TCRdb's table is partial and in-frame only. This sample has tens of thousands of clones; about 88% occur once, and the top ten carry 1.1%. Study-level findings and limits: CD4+ and CD8+ blood T cells expanded clonally by week 6 at 0.1 to 3.0 mg/kg. Some nonresponders likewise displayed low normalized T-cell clonal expansion.

Concerning this clone: Its antigen remains unknown.

The ends were cut back, 2 bases at V and 4 bases at J, with 8 bases in the middle. The CDR3 has 13 residues. Germline values: CDR1 SGHTA, CDR2 FQGNSA. This chain connects TRBV7-2 to TRBJ1-2; D perhaps matches TRBD1 (5 bases). This sequence was found in an adult with an advanced solid tumor such as melanoma, head and neck, liver or kidney cancer. Here the sequenced sample was CD4+ or CD8+ T cells sorted from blood, taken in a trial of the OX40 agonist ivuxolimab. Here the CDR3 DNA reads TGTGCCAGCAGCTTAACAGGCGGCTATGGCTACACCTTC. Protein: CASSLTGGYGYTF.